One and the same sample provided the 5 T cell receptor beta chains below, sequenced in a study of shared clonotypes between healthy human individuals. CD45RO-negative cells were positively selected for CCR7, leaving out terminally differentiated effector memory CD45RA+ cells. The protocol was immunoSEQ multiplex PCR, while the TCRdb copy is restricted to in-frame clones and leaves out a portion. The sample lists millions of clones; about 95% were seen once. Sequencing used naive CD8+ T cells sorted from blood. These receptor sequences come from a man younger than 35 in good health.

Remarks on this clone: The sample holds other DNA sequences that translate to the same CDR3. V usage is TRBV5-6 and J usage is TRBJ2-7; the D gene could be TRBD1 or TRBD2 (5 bases each). This CDR3 is 13 amino acids long. Deletions cut 3 bases from V and 0 bases from J, with 7 bases between. Germline-derived CDR1 and CDR2 are SGHDT and YYEEEE. The CDR3 region is CASSSGSSYEQYF. The CDR3 region has the DNA TGTGCCAGCAGCTCAGGGAGCTCCTACGAGCAGTACTTC.

About this clone: Other nucleotide sequences from this sample produce the same CDR3. The rearrangement joins TRBV19 to TRBJ2-2; D remains ambiguous. Trimming cost V 2 bases and J 0 bases, with 4 bases left between them. The CDR3 contains 14 residues. Germline V lookup: CDR1 LNHDA, CDR2 SQIVND (reference sequence). The DNA for the CDR3 is TGTGCCAGTAGTATATCGGCGAACACCGGGGAGCTGTTTTTT. It translates to CASSISANTGELFF.

The chain links TRBV4-1 to TRBJ2-3; weak D call: TRBD2 (6 bases). V was pared by 1 base and J by 2 bases, with 10 bases between. In germline, CDR1 is MGHRA, CDR2 YSYEKL. This CDR3 has 15 residues. The chain's CDR3 is CASSQVGLHTDTQYF. The CDR3 coding sequence is TGCGCCAGCAGCCAAGTAGGACTACACACAGATACGCAGTATTTT.

This chain joins TRBV4-1 and TRBJ2-1; D remains ambiguous. The CDR3 contains 16 residues. With 2 bases removed from V and 0 bases from J, the gap between germline ends came to 11 bases. Germline-derived CDR1 and CDR2 are MGHRA and YSYEKL. In DNA, the CDR3 is TGCGCCAGCAGCCAACGGCAGCCCAGCTCCTACAATGAGCAGTTCTTC. Encoded protein: CASSQRQPSSYNEQFF.

The V call is TRBV7-9, the J call TRBJ2-2; no reliable D call. The V end was cut by 5 bases, the J end by 8 bases, with 12 bases between. In germline, CDR1 is SEHNR, CDR2 FQNEAQ (reference sequence). CDR3 length: 13 residues. CDR3 nucleotides: TGTGCCAGCAGCACCGGGCCTTCGGGGGAGCTGTTTTTT. Its translation is CASSTGPSGELFF.